This T cell receptor (beta chain) was identified in a study of T cells in Graves' hyperthyroidism and ophthalmopathy. With respect to this clonotype: Its antigen is as yet unknown.

RNA transcripts served as the template for amplifying TCR beta CDR3 regions. In the first-round RT-PCR of the TCR CDR3, the HTBI primer set was used. TCRdb re-called the multiplex PCR reads through MiXCR, storing one row per CDR3 protein. This repertoire shows fewer than 700,000 distinct CDR3 sequences, 17% found once; its top ten account for around 17%. A patient was excluded if there was uncontrolled infection, other autoimmune disease, pregnancy or lactation. Diagnosis rested on symptoms, serum thyroxine and TRAb, thyroid ultrasound, and orbital computed tomography. Whole-study results and caveats: Most clonotypes expanded in the thyroid (above 0.001) were also present in blood.

This CDR3 is 15 amino acids long. The germline V gene has CDR1 SGHTA and CDR2 FQGNSA. V was clipped by 1 base and J by 4 bases, with 12 bases between them. V is TRBV7-2 and J is TRBJ2-3; D gene uncertain. Sequencing was performed on blood. This receptor was obtained from a woman aged 18-29 years with Graves' ophthalmopathy. The CDR3 region is CASSLGGSPADTQYF. For the CDR3, the DNA is TGTGCCAGCAGCTTAGGAGGTAGCCCCGCAGATACGCAGTATTTT.